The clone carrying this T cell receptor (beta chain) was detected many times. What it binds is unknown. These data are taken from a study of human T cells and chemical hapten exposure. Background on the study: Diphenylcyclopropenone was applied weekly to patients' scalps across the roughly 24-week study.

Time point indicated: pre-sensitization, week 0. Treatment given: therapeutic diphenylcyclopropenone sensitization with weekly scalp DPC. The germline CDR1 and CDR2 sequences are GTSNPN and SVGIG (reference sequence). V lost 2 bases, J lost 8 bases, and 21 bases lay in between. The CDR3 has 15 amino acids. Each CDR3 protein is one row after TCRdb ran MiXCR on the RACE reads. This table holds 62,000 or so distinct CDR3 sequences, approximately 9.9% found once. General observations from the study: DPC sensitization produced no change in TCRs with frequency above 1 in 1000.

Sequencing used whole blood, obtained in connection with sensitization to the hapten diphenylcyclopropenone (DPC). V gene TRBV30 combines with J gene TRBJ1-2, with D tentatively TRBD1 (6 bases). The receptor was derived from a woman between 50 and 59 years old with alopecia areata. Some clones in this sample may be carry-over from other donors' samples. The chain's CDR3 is CAWSSRRDIGRGYTF. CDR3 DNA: TGTGCCTGGAGTTCCCGCCGGGACATCGGGAGGGGCTACACCTTC.